The rows below give T cell receptor beta chains drawn from one sample of a study of OX40 agonist ivuxolimab in advanced cancers. Clones were read by immunoSEQ multiplex PCR, and TCRdb kept only the in-frame ones, dropping some. This sample carries tens of thousands of clones, 87% of them seen once, and the ten largest clones take 0.37%. This material consisted of CD4+ or CD8+ T cells sorted from blood, taken in a trial of the OX40 agonist ivuxolimab. The receptors were gathered from an adult with an advanced solid tumor such as melanoma, head and neck, liver or kidney cancer. Each CDR3 is given with its conserved first and last residue. A D gene is named only where the DNA matches it firmly. For some rows the clone size is stated as once, few or many, or as a class when expanded; others skip it.

TGTGCCAGCAGCTTAGTTCGGGGTACCGGTAATGAAAAACTGTTTTTT | CASSLVRGTGNEKLFF | TRBV7-8 | NA | TRBJ1-4 | NA
TGTGCCTGGAGTGGCAACAGGGCGGGTGGCCTTCGGGAGACCCAGTACTTC | CAWSGNRAGGLRETQYF | TRBV30 | NA | TRBJ2-5 | NA
TGTGCCAGCAGTTACTCCGGGCAGGGACGAGGGCAGTACTTC | CASSYSGQGRGQYF | TRBV6-5 | NA | TRBJ2-7 | NA
TGTGCCAGCAGGGCTTACGGTCAGGGAAACTATGGCTACACCTTC | CASRAYGQGNYGYTF | TRBV6-6 | NA | TRBJ1-2 | NA
TGCGCCAGCAGGACTATAACAGGGCGGCTGTCACCCCTCCACTTT | CASRTITGRLSPLHF | TRBV4-1 | NA | TRBJ1-6 | NA
TGTGCCAGCAGCTTAAGGCTAGCGGGAGTCGGGGAGCTGTTTTTT | CASSLRLAGVGELFF | TRBV7-2 | once | TRBJ2-2 | TRBD2
TGTGCCAGCAGCTTACACGGACAGGTCTCTGGGGCCAACGTCCTGACTTTC | CASSLHGQVSGANVLTF | TRBV7-2 | NA | TRBJ2-6 | TRBD1
TGCGCCAGCAGTCCCTCGGGAGTACAAGAGACCCAGTACTTC | CASSPSGVQETQYF | TRBV10-1 | NA | TRBJ2-5 | NA
TGTGCCAGTAGTATAGCCGTGGACAGGGGTGCCTACGAGCAGTACTTC | CASSIAVDRGAYEQYF | TRBV19 | NA | TRBJ2-7 | TRBD1
TGCAGCGTCAAGAGCGGGAGTACGTACGAGCAGTACTTC | CSVKSGSTYEQYF | TRBV29-1 | NA | TRBJ2-7 | TRBD2
TGTGCCAGTAGCATACCGGGACAGGGGCCCTACGAGCAGTACTTC | CASSIPGQGPYEQYF | TRBV19 | once | TRBJ2-7 | TRBD1
TGTGCCAGCGAAGGGACAGCGGACAATCAGCCCCAGCATTTT | CASEGTADNQPQHF | TRBV19 | NA | TRBJ1-5 | TRBD1
TGTGCCAGCAGCGCACAGAGCTCTGGGGCCAACGTCCTGACTTTC | CASSAQSSGANVLTF | TRBV2 | NA | TRBJ2-6 | NA
TGTGCCAGCAGCTTGGCTGGAGGGGCCGGGGAGCTGTTTTTT | CASSLAGGAGELFF | TRBV5-4 | NA | TRBJ2-2 | NA
TGTGCCAGCATAGTGGAAGCGAACACCGGGGAGCTGTTTTTT | CASIVEANTGELFF | TRBV2 | few | TRBJ2-2 | NA
TGTGCCAGCAGTGAGGGGCGGGCAGGGGCATCTGAAGCTTTCTTT | CASSEGRAGASEAFF | TRBV2 | NA | TRBJ1-1 | NA
TGTGCCAGCTCACGCGACAGGGTTGGGGAAAAACTGTTTTTT | CASSRDRVGEKLFF | TRBV18 | NA | TRBJ1-4 | TRBD1
TGCGCCAGCAGCCAAGTCGGACAGGGTGATGAAAAACTGTTTTTT | CASSQVGQGDEKLFF | TRBV4-1 | NA | TRBJ1-4 | TRBD1
TGTGCCAGCAGCTTAGACCACGGACAAGAGACCCAGTACTTC | CASSLDHGQETQYF | TRBV11-2 | NA | TRBJ2-5 | NA
TGCGCCAGCAGCCTCGGTCGTTCAGCGTCCTATGGCTACACCTTC | CASSLGRSASYGYTF | TRBV5-1 | NA | TRBJ1-2 | NA
TGTGCCACCAGCAAGATGTGGGGCACTGAAGCTTTCTTT | CATSKMWGTEAFF | TRBV15 | NA | TRBJ1-1 | NA
TGTGCCAGCAGTTTATGGTTCTGGGGGGGGACTGACTCCTACGAGCAGTACTTC | CASSLWFWGGTDSYEQYF | TRBV28 | NA | TRBJ2-7 | TRBD2
TGTGCCAGTAGTAAGCGGGCGTCCGGGGAGCTGTTTTTT | CASSKRASGELFF | TRBV19 | NA | TRBJ2-2 | NA
TGTGCCAGTAGTATATATGGACTAGCGCTAAATGAGCAGTTCTTC | CASSIYGLALNEQFF | TRBV19 | NA | TRBJ2-1 | TRBD2
TGCGCCAGCAGCCACATTAGCGATGAGCAGTTCTTC | CASSHISDEQFF | TRBV4-1 | NA | TRBJ2-1 | NA
TGTGCCAGTAGGAGAATCGCGAACACCGGGGAGCTGTTTTTT | CASRRIANTGELFF | TRBV2 | NA | TRBJ2-2 | NA
TGTGCCAGCAGCCCGCGACTAGCGGGAGTGGAGACCCAGTACTTC | CASSPRLAGVETQYF | TRBV7-9 | NA | TRBJ2-5 | TRBD2
TGTGCCAGCAGCTTACTAGGCTACGAGCAGTACTTC | CASSLLGYEQYF | TRBV7-9 | once | TRBJ2-7 | NA
TGCGCCAGCAAACCCTTAGGGGGGGCCTTGAACTATGGCTACACCTTC | CASKPLGGALNYGYTF | TRBV4-1 | NA | TRBJ1-2 | NA
TGTGCCAGCAGTTACCTGGACAGGGGGCGAGTTCGCGGCTACACCTTC | CASSYLDRGRVRGYTF | TRBV6-5 | NA | TRBJ1-2 | TRBD1
TGTGCCAGCAGCTCCCGGGGGAGCTCCTACAATGAGCAGTTCTTC | CASSSRGSSYNEQFF | TRBV7-9 | NA | TRBJ2-1 | NA
TGTGCCAGCAGCTTAGTTGGGGGCCCAAACAATGAGCAGTTCTTC | CASSLVGGPNNEQFF | TRBV7-3 | NA | TRBJ2-1 | NA
TGTGCCAGCAGTTACTCGACTTCTCTGGGTCTCTACGAGCAGTACTTC | CASSYSTSLGLYEQYF | TRBV6-5 | NA | TRBJ2-7 | NA
TGTGCCATCAGGGAGACAGGGGGTACCTACGAGCAGTACTTC | CAIRETGGTYEQYF | TRBV10-3 | NA | TRBJ2-7 | TRBD1